Described below is a single T cell receptor (beta chain) sequence and its context. Shortly before study entry, within 2 weeks, exposed participants had met a COVID-19 case. This sample was included in a study of blood T cell repertoires in COVID-19. As for the study in general: Material from acute and convalescent COVID-19 was sourced from the United States, Italy and Spain.

As originally analysed: It was from reference gene primer amplification that nucleated cell counts were estimated. Produced via immunoSEQ multiplex PCR; TCRdb's table is partial and in-frame only. V, J and clone size were drawn from that table, and D and trimming were deduced from the DNA. The sample comprises under 400,000 clones, roughly 90% of which are singletons, and over 0.9% rests with the top ten. This CDR3 has 15 amino acids. V gave up 6 bases and J gave up 0 bases; unmatched junction bases: 4. Germline CDR1 reads MDHEN; CDR2 reads SYDVKM. Sequenced input: PBMCs or T cells enriched from blood (not recorded which). The chain couples TRBV28 to TRBJ1-5; TRBD1 matches 8 bases. The TCR sequence derives from a woman aged 25 to 45 who had been exposed to COVID-19. The chain's CDR3 is CASSWTGPSNQPQHF. In nucleotides, the CDR3 is TGTGCCAGCAGCTGGACAGGGCCTAGCAATCAGCCCCAGCATTTT.